This is a list of T cell receptor beta chains from one sample in a study of cytomegalovirus exposure and HLA in healthy donors. Data came from immunoSEQ multiplex PCR; TCRdb stores just in-frame clones and leaves some out. Seen here are 150,000 or so clones, roughly nine tenths observed once, and the top ten hold around 1.3%. Input material: PBMCs. The origin of the receptors is a woman aged 18 to 35 in good health and CMV-seronegative. The CDR3 runs from the conserved cysteine through the conserved F or W. Fields, in order: J gene, clone size, V gene, D gene, CDR3 DNA, CDR3 protein. D genes are given only for firm matches. The size entry is marked missing in some rows and otherwise reads once, few, many or a size class.

j_call: TRBJ1-2
clone_size: NA
v_call: TRBV11-2
d_call: NA
cdr3_nt: TGTGCCAGCAAAGAGCAGAGGGGGATCTACACCTTC
cdr3_aa: CASKEQRGIYTF

j_call: TRBJ1-1
clone_size: once
v_call: TRBV18
d_call: NA
cdr3_nt: TGTGCCAGCTCAACTACGGACAGTCTCACTGAAGCTTTCTTT
cdr3_aa: CASSTTDSLTEAFF

j_call: TRBJ1-2
clone_size: NA
v_call: TRBV21-1
d_call: NA
cdr3_nt: TGTGCCAGCGGCGTACACAGGGGGCCGCTTGACTATGGCTACACCTTC
cdr3_aa: CASGVHRGPLDYGYTF

j_call: TRBJ2-5
clone_size: NA
v_call: TRBV18
d_call: NA
cdr3_nt: TGTGCCAGCTCACCATCACTCGGGGTTGGAGGCGATCAAGAGACCCAGTACTTC
cdr3_aa: CASSPSLGVGGDQETQYF

j_call: TRBJ2-5
clone_size: NA
v_call: TRBV18
d_call: NA
cdr3_nt: TGTGCCAGCTCACCACCGGGGGCTAACCAAGAGACCCAGTACTTC
cdr3_aa: CASSPPGANQETQYF

j_call: TRBJ1-2
clone_size: NA
v_call: TRBV7-9
d_call: NA
cdr3_nt: TGTGCCAGCAGCAGGACAGAAAACTATGGCTACACCTTC
cdr3_aa: CASSRTENYGYTF

j_call: TRBJ1-2
clone_size: NA
v_call: TRBV27
d_call: NA
cdr3_nt: TGTGCCAGCAGTGCAAGGGGACTTGCTAACTATGGCTACACCTTC
cdr3_aa: CASSARGLANYGYTF

j_call: TRBJ2-3
clone_size: NA
v_call: TRBV6-5
d_call: NA
cdr3_nt: TGTGCCAGCTTTAGAGGGGGAAGCACAGATACGCAGTATTTT
cdr3_aa: CASFRGGSTDTQYF

j_call: TRBJ2-3
clone_size: NA
v_call: TRBV14
d_call: NA
cdr3_nt: TGTGCCAGCAGCCAAATCTGGGGGGACCGCACAGATACGCAGTATTTT
cdr3_aa: CASSQIWGDRTDTQYF

j_call: TRBJ2-2
clone_size: few
v_call: TRBV4-1
d_call: TRBD1
cdr3_nt: TGCGCCAGCAGCCAGTACACAGGGGGGCGGAACACCGGGGAGCTGTTTTTT
cdr3_aa: CASSQYTGGRNTGELFF

j_call: TRBJ1-5
clone_size: NA
v_call: TRBV19
d_call: TRBD1
cdr3_nt: TGTGCCAGTAGTCACACCCGGGACAGCCTCTATAGCAATCAGCCCCAGCATTTT
cdr3_aa: CASSHTRDSLYSNQPQHF

j_call: TRBJ2-2
clone_size: NA
v_call: TRBV18
d_call: TRBD1
cdr3_nt: TGTGCCAGCTCACCCGGGACAGGGTACACCGGGGAGCTGTTTTTT
cdr3_aa: CASSPGTGYTGELFF

j_call: TRBJ1-1
clone_size: NA
v_call: TRBV10-3
d_call: NA
cdr3_nt: TGTGCCATCAATACAGCCGTAGGTGAAGCTTTCTTT
cdr3_aa: CAINTAVGEAFF

j_call: TRBJ2-7
clone_size: NA
v_call: TRBV18
d_call: NA
cdr3_nt: TGTGCCAGCTCACCTGGACAGTACCCTTCCTACGAGCAGTACTTC
cdr3_aa: CASSPGQYPSYEQYF

j_call: TRBJ1-3
clone_size: NA
v_call: TRBV6-6
d_call: NA
cdr3_nt: TGTGCCAGCAGGGAACAGGCTAACTCTGGAAACACCATATATTTT
cdr3_aa: CASREQANSGNTIYF

j_call: TRBJ1-5
clone_size: NA
v_call: TRBV13
d_call: NA
cdr3_nt: TGTGCCAGCAGCTTAGGGCATGGGCGTCAGCCCCAGCATTTT
cdr3_aa: CASSLGHGRQPQHF

j_call: TRBJ2-5
clone_size: once
v_call: TRBV11-2
d_call: NA
cdr3_nt: TGTGCCAGCAGCCTCGACCGTTGGGGCTACAACCAAGAGACCCAGTACTTC
cdr3_aa: CASSLDRWGYNQETQYF

j_call: TRBJ1-1
clone_size: NA
v_call: TRBV7-9
d_call: NA
cdr3_nt: TGTGCCAGCAGCCAAACACCGAACACTGAAGCTTTCTTT
cdr3_aa: CASSQTPNTEAFF

j_call: TRBJ1-6
clone_size: NA
v_call: TRBV9
d_call: NA
cdr3_nt: TGTGCCAGCAGCGTAGGTCGGGGGAGCTCCTATAATTCACCCCTCCACTTT
cdr3_aa: CASSVGRGSSYNSPLHF

j_call: TRBJ1-5
clone_size: NA
v_call: TRBV19
d_call: NA
cdr3_nt: TGTGCCAGTAGTATAAATTGGTCGGGGAGGAGTAGCAATCAGCCCCAGCATTTT
cdr3_aa: CASSINWSGRSSNQPQHF

j_call: TRBJ2-5
clone_size: NA
v_call: TRBV6-5
d_call: TRBD2
cdr3_nt: TGTGCCAGCAGTGGTCTAGCGGCGCAAGAGACCCAGTACTTC
cdr3_aa: CASSGLAAQETQYF

j_call: TRBJ1-1
clone_size: once
v_call: TRBV10-3
d_call: NA
cdr3_nt: TGTGCCATCAGTGTTGGACTCTCCGGGGACACTGAAGCTTTCTTT
cdr3_aa: CAISVGLSGDTEAFF

j_call: TRBJ1-4
clone_size: NA
v_call: TRBV10-3
d_call: NA
cdr3_nt: TGTGCCATCAGCGGAGGTCCCACCAAGGAAAAACTGTTTTTT
cdr3_aa: CAISGGPTKEKLFF

j_call: TRBJ2-3
clone_size: NA
v_call: TRBV4-1
d_call: NA
cdr3_nt: TGCGCCAGCAGCCCGAACCCGAGCTCTCCAGATACGCAGTATTTT
cdr3_aa: CASSPNPSSPDTQYF

j_call: TRBJ2-7
clone_size: NA
v_call: TRBV5-4
d_call: NA
cdr3_nt: TGTGCCAGCAGCTTGGGAAAGGGGGTGGTCATCGAGCAGTACTTC
cdr3_aa: CASSLGKGVVIEQYF

j_call: TRBJ2-3
clone_size: NA
v_call: TRBV7-2
d_call: NA
cdr3_nt: TGTGCCAGCAGCTCGACTAATATTAAGTATTTT
cdr3_aa: CASSSTNIKYF

j_call: TRBJ1-1
clone_size: NA
v_call: TRBV19
d_call: NA
cdr3_nt: TGTGCCAGTATGAGGGTGGAAGTGAACACTGAAGCTTTCTTT
cdr3_aa: CASMRVEVNTEAFF

j_call: TRBJ2-3
clone_size: NA
v_call: TRBV15
d_call: TRBD2
cdr3_nt: TGTGCCACCAGCAGAGAGGCTCTAGCGGGGGGAGCGCAGTATTTT
cdr3_aa: CATSREALAGGAQYF

j_call: TRBJ1-2
clone_size: NA
v_call: TRBV6-1
d_call: NA
cdr3_nt: TGTGCCAGCAGAGAACTCGGACAGACCGGATTGTTTGGCTACACCTTC
cdr3_aa: CASRELGQTGLFGYTF

j_call: TRBJ2-3
clone_size: NA
v_call: TRBV7-2
d_call: TRBD2
cdr3_nt: TGTGCCAGCAGCTTAGCGGGGAGCGGGGGGGCCGCAGATACGCAGTATTTT
cdr3_aa: CASSLAGSGGAADTQYF

j_call: TRBJ2-2
clone_size: NA
v_call: TRBV9
d_call: TRBD1
cdr3_nt: TGTGCCAGCAGCCCGGGGACAGGGCAGGGCGGGGAGCTGTTTTTT
cdr3_aa: CASSPGTGQGGELFF

j_call: TRBJ2-5
clone_size: once
v_call: TRBV6-6
d_call: NA
cdr3_nt: TGTGCCAGCAGTTACTCGGCAGGGGGGGAGACCCAGTACTTC
cdr3_aa: CASSYSAGGETQYF

j_call: TRBJ2-7
clone_size: NA
v_call: TRBV18
d_call: NA
cdr3_nt: TGTGCCAGCTCCCCCATCGACACTTCCTACGAGCAGTACTTC
cdr3_aa: CASSPIDTSYEQYF

j_call: TRBJ1-2
clone_size: NA
v_call: TRBV9
d_call: NA
cdr3_nt: TGTGCCAGCAGCGTAGCGCAGGAACCCTATGGCTACACCTTC
cdr3_aa: CASSVAQEPYGYTF

j_call: TRBJ1-2
clone_size: NA
v_call: TRBV7-3
d_call: NA
cdr3_nt: TGTGCCAGCAGCCCGGGGGGGGATGGCTACACCTTC
cdr3_aa: CASSPGGDGYTF

j_call: TRBJ1-4
clone_size: NA
v_call: TRBV19
d_call: NA
cdr3_nt: TGTGCCAGTAGTATAATCTTTCGGGGTAGAGAAAAACTGTTTTTT
cdr3_aa: CASSIIFRGREKLFF

j_call: TRBJ2-2
clone_size: NA
v_call: TRBV9
d_call: TRBD1
cdr3_nt: TGTGCCAGCAGCGTGACCCTCCGGGACAGGTTGAACACCGGGGAGCTGTTTTTT
cdr3_aa: CASSVTLRDRLNTGELFF

j_call: TRBJ2-1
clone_size: NA
v_call: TRBV4-1
d_call: NA
cdr3_nt: TGCGCCAGCAGCCCCAGCTCACGGGGAGCGAATGAGCAGTTCTTC
cdr3_aa: CASSPSSRGANEQFF

j_call: TRBJ2-6
clone_size: NA
v_call: TRBV7-3
d_call: NA
cdr3_nt: TGTGCCAGCAGCTTAACTTCAGGGGCTGGGGCCAACGTCCTGACTTTC
cdr3_aa: CASSLTSGAGANVLTF

j_call: TRBJ1-5
clone_size: NA
v_call: TRBV2
d_call: NA
cdr3_nt: TGTGCCAGCACGTCGACAGGACCCGATCAGCCCCAGCATTTT
cdr3_aa: CASTSTGPDQPQHF

j_call: TRBJ2-2
clone_size: NA
v_call: TRBV5-1
d_call: NA
cdr3_nt: TGCGCCAGCAGCTCGGCAGCGGACACCGGGGAGCTGTTTTTT
cdr3_aa: CASSSAADTGELFF

j_call: TRBJ1-1
clone_size: NA
v_call: TRBV11-2
d_call: NA
cdr3_nt: TGTGCCAGCAGCTTATCCATCTATGGTGCCATCGAAGCTTTCTTT
cdr3_aa: CASSLSIYGAIEAFF

j_call: TRBJ1-6
clone_size: NA
v_call: TRBV7-8
d_call: TRBD1
cdr3_nt: TGTGCCAGCAGGATCGAGGGGGCAGGAGGTTCACCCCTCCACTTT
cdr3_aa: CASRIEGAGGSPLHF

j_call: TRBJ2-1
clone_size: NA
v_call: TRBV6-1
d_call: TRBD2
cdr3_nt: TGTGCCAGCAGTGAACGGGACTATCGGAATGAGCAGTTCTTC
cdr3_aa: CASSERDYRNEQFF

j_call: TRBJ1-1
clone_size: NA
v_call: TRBV9
d_call: TRBD1
cdr3_nt: TGTGCCAGCAGCGCTTCGACAGGGGTCATGAACACTGAAGCTTTCTTT
cdr3_aa: CASSASTGVMNTEAFF

j_call: TRBJ2-5
clone_size: NA
v_call: TRBV7-7
d_call: TRBD1
cdr3_nt: TGTGCTAGCAGCCGAAACCAGGGGGTAGGAGAGACCCAGTACTTC
cdr3_aa: CASSRNQGVGETQYF

j_call: TRBJ2-2
clone_size: NA
v_call: TRBV5-1
d_call: NA
cdr3_nt: TGCGCCAGCAGCTTGGCTGACACCGGGGAGCTGTTTTTT
cdr3_aa: CASSLADTGELFF

j_call: TRBJ2-1
clone_size: NA
v_call: TRBV6-5
d_call: TRBD2
cdr3_nt: TGTGCCAGCAGCCGGCGGGGGGAGCAGTTCTTC
cdr3_aa: CASSRRGEQFF

j_call: TRBJ1-1
clone_size: NA
v_call: TRBV19
d_call: NA
cdr3_nt: TGTGCCAGTCGACTGGCCCCCGAAGCTTTCTTT
cdr3_aa: CASRLAPEAFF

j_call: TRBJ1-6
clone_size: once
v_call: TRBV27
d_call: TRBD1
cdr3_nt: TGTGCCAGCAGAGGGCAGGGGGCTTTAAGGTCACCCCTCCACTTT
cdr3_aa: CASRGQGALRSPLHF

j_call: TRBJ1-5
clone_size: few
v_call: TRBV9
d_call: TRBD1
cdr3_nt: TGTGCCAGCAGCGTTTCCGGGACAGGAGGGGATCAGCCCCAGCATTTT
cdr3_aa: CASSVSGTGGDQPQHF

j_call: TRBJ1-5
clone_size: NA
v_call: TRBV27
d_call: NA
cdr3_nt: TGTGCCAGCTCCCCGACAGGTGGCCAGCCCCAGCATTTT
cdr3_aa: CASSPTGGQPQHF

j_call: TRBJ1-6
clone_size: NA
v_call: TRBV10-1
d_call: NA
cdr3_nt: TGCGCCAGCAGTGAGTCGTGGGGCTCACCCCTCCACTTT
cdr3_aa: CASSESWGSPLHF

j_call: TRBJ1-6
clone_size: NA
v_call: TRBV2
d_call: NA
cdr3_nt: TGTGCCAGCAGTGAAACTTATAATTCACCCCTCCACTTT
cdr3_aa: CASSETYNSPLHF

j_call: TRBJ1-6
clone_size: NA
v_call: TRBV7-9
d_call: NA
cdr3_nt: TGTGCCAGCAGCCCTGGGGGGGGCCTAAATTCACCCCTCCACTTT
cdr3_aa: CASSPGGGLNSPLHF

j_call: TRBJ2-3
clone_size: NA
v_call: TRBV5-1
d_call: TRBD1
cdr3_nt: TGCGCCAGCAGCTTAGGGACAGGGGAAGATACGCAGTATTTT
cdr3_aa: CASSLGTGEDTQYF

j_call: TRBJ1-2
clone_size: NA
v_call: TRBV7-2
d_call: NA
cdr3_nt: TGTGCCAGCAGCTTAGACCAGGGAGGCTATGGCTACACCTTC
cdr3_aa: CASSLDQGGYGYTF

j_call: TRBJ1-6
clone_size: NA
v_call: TRBV2
d_call: TRBD1
cdr3_nt: TGTGCCAGCATGAGGGATTTGGGACAGAATAATTCACCCCTCCACTTT
cdr3_aa: CASMRDLGQNNSPLHF

j_call: TRBJ1-4
clone_size: NA
v_call: TRBV5-1
d_call: NA
cdr3_nt: TGCGCCAGCAGCCCTGGAGGAACTAATGAAAAACTGTTTTTT
cdr3_aa: CASSPGGTNEKLFF

j_call: TRBJ2-2
clone_size: NA
v_call: TRBV2
d_call: NA
cdr3_nt: TGTGCCAGCCTGGTAGGGATACAGGGCCTGGGGACCGGGGAGCTGTTTTTT
cdr3_aa: CASLVGIQGLGTGELFF